These 15 T cell receptor beta chains came from one sample sequenced in a study of PD-L1 blockade in urothelial cancer. Using immunoSEQ multiplex PCR, the repertoire was profiled, and TCRdb retains in-frame clones only, with some absent. This table holds about 63,000 clones, about four fifths found once. Specified time point: pretreatment peripheral blood. The sequences come from PBMCs, collected around atezolizumab (anti-PD-L1) treatment. These receptors were collected from a man aged 65 to 79 with urothelial cancer.

The chain employs TRBV19 and TRBJ1-1; the D gene is possibly TRBD1 (6 bases). Germline V CDR1 and CDR2: LNHDA, SQIVND (reference sequence). V shed 4 bases and J shed 0 bases, with 9 bases lying between them. The CDR3 is 14 residues long. CDR3 residues: CASSRQVMNTEAFF. The DNA for the CDR3 is TGTGCCAGTAGTAGACAGGTTATGAACACTGAAGCTTTCTTT.

The chain links TRBV6-5 to TRBJ2-1, with a possible D match to TRBD1 (6 bases). The CDR3 totals 13 residues. V was trimmed by 6 bases and J by 5 bases, leaving 11 bases between them. Germline V gene lookup returns CDR1 MNHEY and CDR2 SVGAGI. The CDR3 spells CASRRTADNEQFF. CDR3 DNA: TGTGCCAGCAGAAGGACAGCAGACAATGAGCAGTTCTTC.

J is TRBJ1-5 and V is TRBV6-1; the D gene is possibly TRBD1 (6 bases). The length of the CDR3 is 15 residues. The germline V and J ends were trimmed by 6 bases and 4 bases, with 16 bases remaining between them. The germline V gene encodes CDR1 MNHNS and CDR2 SASEGT. The DNA for the CDR3 is TGTGCCAGCAGCGAAACGAGGGGGGGTAATCAGCCCCAGCATTTT. Amino acid sequence: CASSETRGGNQPQHF.

The J gene is TRBJ2-5, the V gene TRBV19; 10 positions agree with TRBD2. Trimming took 4 bases from V and 7 from J; bases not matched to a gene: 6. This CDR3 has 14 residues. From germline, CDR1 is LNHDA and CDR2 SQIVND (reference sequence). For the CDR3, the DNA is TGTGCCAGTAGTACTAGCGGGAGTGGTGGGACCCAGTACTTC. It codes for CASSTSGSGGTQYF.

The chain carries TRBV11-3 and TRBJ2-7, with D possibly matching TRBD1 (5 bases). Germline assignment: CDR1 SGHNT and CDR2 YENEEA. V lost 2 bases to trimming and J lost 2 bases, with 13 bases between them. The CDR3 sequence is 15 residues long. CDR3 sequence reads: CASSLPGFDTYEQYF. The CDR3 coding sequence is TGTGCCAGCAGCTTACCAGGGTTTGATACCTACGAGCAGTACTTC.

This clone was observed at least ten times. This chain joins TRBV7-8 and TRBJ1-1; the D gene is possibly TRBD1 (5 bases). V dropped 1 base and J dropped 7 bases, with 10 bases sitting between them. The V gene's germline CDR1 is SGHVS and CDR2 FQNEAQ. The CDR3 loop spans 13 amino acids. The CDR3 region is CASSLGGRLEAFF. In DNA form, the CDR3 reads TGTGCCAGCAGCTTAGGGGGCCGACTTGAAGCTTTCTTT.

V usage is TRBV7-8 and J usage is TRBJ2-7, with 8 bases lining up with TRBD1. V was pared by 5 bases and J by 0 bases, with 9 bases of the junction left unmatched. The germline CDR1 and CDR2 sequences are SGHVS and FQNEAQ. The CDR3 length is 16 residues. CDR3 in amino acids: CASSAQQGDSSYEQYF. The CDR3 region has the DNA TGTGCCAGCAGCGCCCAACAGGGGGACAGCTCCTACGAGCAGTACTTC. Full variable domain (remainder filled in from reference TRBV7-8 and TRBJ2-7): GAGVSQSPRYKVAKRGQDVALRCDPISGHVSLFWYQQALGQGPEFLTYFQNEAQLDKSGLPSDRFFAERPEGSVSTLKIQRTQQEDSAVYLCASSAQQGDSSYEQYFGPGTRLTVT.

The V gene is TRBV19, the J gene TRBJ1-2; TRBD1 might be the D (6 bases). The V gene's germline CDR1 is LNHDA and CDR2 SQIVND (reference sequence). This CDR3 spans 14 amino acids. Between the trimmed V and J ends, which lost 5 bases and 1 base, there was a span of 11 bases. CDR3 nucleotides: TGTGCCAGTAGTTCCAGGGGTAATAACTATGGCTACACCTTC. It codes for CASSSRGNNYGYTF.

The rearrangement uses TRBV6-5 and TRBJ1-5; 7 bases are shared with TRBD1. The germline V gene has CDR1 MNHEY and CDR2 SVGAGI. There are 16 residues in the CDR3. The junction had 7 bases not matched to a gene; V was cut back by 4 bases and J by 1 base. As DNA, the CDR3 is TGTGCCAGCAGTTCCCGGACAGGACCAAGCAATCAGCCCCAGCATTTT. Amino acid sequence: CASSSRTGPSNQPQHF.

This clone showed up many times. The chain is built from TRBV11-2 and TRBJ2-5, with D unresolved. V gave up 0 bases and J gave up 7 bases, with 9 bases separating them. From germline, CDR1 is SGHAT and CDR2 FQNNGV. This CDR3 region has 13 residues. The CDR3 region is CASSLDLRGTQYF. CDR3 sequence (DNA): TGTGCCAGCAGCTTAGATCTGCGAGGGACCCAGTACTTC.

The chain is built from TRBV6-6 and TRBJ2-5; 12 nucleotides align to TRBD1. V was clipped by 6 bases and J by 4 bases; unmatched bases: 9. The germline CDR1 and CDR2 sequences are MNHNY and SVGAGI (reference sequence). The CDR3 loop spans 16 amino acids. The CDR3 DNA reads as TGTGCCAGCAGAATCCCGGGACAGGGGGCCGGAGAGACCCAGTACTTC. Translating it yields CASRIPGQGAGETQYF.

This chain joins TRBV4-1 and TRBJ1-2; the D gene is possibly TRBD1 (5 bases). Germline CDR1 is MGHRA and CDR2 is YSYEKL. Deletions cut 5 bases from V and 3 bases from J, with 10 bases between. This CDR3 region has 13 residues. DNA for the CDR3: TGCGCCAGCAGCTCAGGGCCAGACTATGGCTACACCTTC. Amino acid sequence: CASSSGPDYGYTF.

This chain connects TRBV6-1 to TRBJ2-5, with D tentatively TRBD2 (6 bases). There are 14 residues in the CDR3. The V and J ends lost 6 bases and 3 bases respectively, with 14 bases between them. Germline values: CDR1 MNHNS, CDR2 SASEGT. For the CDR3, the DNA is TGTGCCAGCAGGCAGGTGGGGGGAAAAGAGACCCAGTACTTC. This gives the protein CASRQVGGKETQYF.

The J gene is TRBJ2-3, the V gene TRBV10-3, with TRBD2 as a possible D gene (6 bases). Trimming left V 8 bases short and J 2 bases short, with 17 bases between. Germline lookup yields CDR1 ENHRY and CDR2 SYGVKD. The CDR3 contains 15 residues. The CDR3 coding sequence is TGTGCCATCCGCCCCGGGCTAGCGCCCACAGATACGCAGTATTTT. The encoded protein is CAIRPGLAPTDTQYF.

This chain uses TRBV9 with TRBJ2-5; 7 bases are shared with TRBD1. The CDR3 has 14 residues. Unmatched junction bases numbered 7, after V lost 4 bases and J lost 4 bases. The germline V gene encodes CDR1 SGDLS and CDR2 YYNGEE. The CDR3 DNA reads as TGTGCCAGCAGCCCCCGGGACAGAAGAGAGACCCAGTACTTC. Its translation is CASSPRDRRETQYF.